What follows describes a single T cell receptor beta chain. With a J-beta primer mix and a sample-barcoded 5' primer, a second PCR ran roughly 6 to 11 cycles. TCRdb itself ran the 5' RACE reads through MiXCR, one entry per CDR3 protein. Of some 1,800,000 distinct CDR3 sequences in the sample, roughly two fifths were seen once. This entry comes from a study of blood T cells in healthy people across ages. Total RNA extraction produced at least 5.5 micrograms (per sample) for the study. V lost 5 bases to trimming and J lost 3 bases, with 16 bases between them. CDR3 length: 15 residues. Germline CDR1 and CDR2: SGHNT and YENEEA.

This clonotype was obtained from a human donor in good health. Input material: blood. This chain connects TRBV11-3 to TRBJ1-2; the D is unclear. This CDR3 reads CASSPRRQVDYGYTF. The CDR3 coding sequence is TGTGCCAGCAGCCCGAGACGGCAGGTGGACTATGGCTACACCTTC.